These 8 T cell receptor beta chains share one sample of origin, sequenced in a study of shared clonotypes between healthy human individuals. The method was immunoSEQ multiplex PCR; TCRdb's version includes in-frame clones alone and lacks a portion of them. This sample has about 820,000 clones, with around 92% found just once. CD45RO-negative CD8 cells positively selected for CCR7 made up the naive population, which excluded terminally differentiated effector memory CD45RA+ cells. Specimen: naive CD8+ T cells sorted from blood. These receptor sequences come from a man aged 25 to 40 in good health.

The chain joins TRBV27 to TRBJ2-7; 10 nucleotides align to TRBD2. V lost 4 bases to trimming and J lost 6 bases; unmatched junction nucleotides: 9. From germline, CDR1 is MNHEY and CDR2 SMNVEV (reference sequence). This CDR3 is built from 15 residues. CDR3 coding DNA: TGTGCCAGCAGTTCTTCTAGCGGGAGACGGTCCGAGCAGTACTTC. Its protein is CASSSSSGRRSEQYF.

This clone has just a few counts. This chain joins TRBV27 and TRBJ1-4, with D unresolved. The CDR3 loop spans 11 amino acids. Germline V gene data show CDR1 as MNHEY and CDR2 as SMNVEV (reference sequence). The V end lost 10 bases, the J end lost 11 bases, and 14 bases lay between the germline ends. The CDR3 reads CATRRGEKLFF. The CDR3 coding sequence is TGTGCCACCCGGCGCGGGGAGAAACTGTTTTTT.

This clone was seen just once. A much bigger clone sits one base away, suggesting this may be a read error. DNA for the CDR3: TGTGCCAGCAGTGTACAGGGGAACACTGAAGCTTTCTTT. Protein: CASSVQGNTEAFF. The J gene is TRBJ1-1, the V gene TRBV25-1, with D possibly TRBD1 on 6 matching bases. This CDR3 has 13 amino acids. V lost 4 bases and J lost 1, with 7 bases in between. Germline V lookup: CDR1 MGHDK, CDR2 SYGVNS.

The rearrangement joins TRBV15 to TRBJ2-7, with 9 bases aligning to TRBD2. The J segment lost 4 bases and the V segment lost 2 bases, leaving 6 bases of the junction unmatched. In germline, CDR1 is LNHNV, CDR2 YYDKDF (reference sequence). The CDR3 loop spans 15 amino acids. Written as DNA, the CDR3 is TGTGCCACCAGCAGACTAGCGGGACCTGGATACGAGCAGTACTTC. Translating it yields CATSRLAGPGYEQYF.

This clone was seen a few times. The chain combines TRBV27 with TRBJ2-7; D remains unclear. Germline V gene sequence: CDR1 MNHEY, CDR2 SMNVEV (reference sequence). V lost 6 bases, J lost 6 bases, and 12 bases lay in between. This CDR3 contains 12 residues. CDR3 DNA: TGTGCCAGCAGCAACACCATGTTCGAGCAGTACTTC. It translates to CASSNTMFEQYF.

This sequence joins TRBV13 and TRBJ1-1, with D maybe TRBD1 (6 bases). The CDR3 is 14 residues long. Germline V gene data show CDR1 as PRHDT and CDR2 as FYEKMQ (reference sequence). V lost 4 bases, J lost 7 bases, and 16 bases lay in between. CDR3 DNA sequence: TGTGCCAGCAGCTCAACAGGGTACGAAAATGAAGCTTTCTTT. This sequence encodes CASSSTGYENEAFF.

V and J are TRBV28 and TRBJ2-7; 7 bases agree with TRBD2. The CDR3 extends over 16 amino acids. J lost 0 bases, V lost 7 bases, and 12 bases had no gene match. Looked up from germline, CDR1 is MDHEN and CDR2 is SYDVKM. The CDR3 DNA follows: TGTGCCAGCACCGTTATGGCGGGGGTTAGCTCCTACGAGCAGTACTTC. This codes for CASTVMAGVSSYEQYF.

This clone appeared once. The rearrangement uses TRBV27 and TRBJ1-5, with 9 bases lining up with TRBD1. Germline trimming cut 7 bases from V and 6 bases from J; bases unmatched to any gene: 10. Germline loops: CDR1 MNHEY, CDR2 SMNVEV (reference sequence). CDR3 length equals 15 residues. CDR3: CASTSLQGAPQPQHF. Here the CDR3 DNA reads TGTGCCAGCACTTCTTTACAGGGGGCCCCTCAGCCCCAGCATTTT.